This T cell receptor beta chain was found in a study of OX40 agonist ivuxolimab in advanced cancers. Study-level information: The mean age was around 56 years, ranging from 23 to 79, with roughly four fifths of participants male.

Libraries were prepared by immunoSEQ multiplex PCR; TCRdb keeps only in-frame clonotypes and omits some of them. The table lists about 19,000 clones, around 86% of them singletons. This CDR3 has 15 residues. Germline CDR1 reads SGHVS; CDR2 reads FQNEAQ. The J segment lost 6 bases and the V segment lost 6 bases, leaving 11 bases of the junction unmatched. This receptor was identified in an adult with an advanced solid tumor such as melanoma, head and neck, liver or kidney cancer. This material consisted of CD4+ or CD8+ T cells sorted from blood, taken in a trial of the OX40 agonist ivuxolimab. The V gene is TRBV7-8, the J gene TRBJ1-5; 7 bases are a match to TRBD1. Here the CDR3 reads CASSLTQGLGQPQHF. For the CDR3, the DNA is TGTGCCAGCAGTCTAACACAGGGGCTGGGTCAGCCCCAGCATTTT.